Listed here are 5 T cell receptor beta chains from one sample, sequenced in a study of cytomegalovirus exposure and HLA in healthy donors. A multiplex PCR was run with 60 Vbeta primers and 13 Jbeta primers. Produced via immunoSEQ multiplex PCR; TCRdb's table is partial and in-frame only. The sample lists some 78,000 clones, around 80% occurring once. Sequencing was performed on PBMCs. The origin of the receptors is a woman aged 50 to 60 in good health and CMV-seropositive.

V usage is TRBV18 and J usage is TRBJ2-1; 8 nucleotides agree with TRBD1. The CDR3 covers 16 residues. Trimming took 4 bases from V and 4 from J; bases not matched to a gene: 9. CDR1 KGHSH and CDR2 LQKENI come from the germline V gene. CDR3: CASSRVGQAPYNEQFF. CDR3 sequence (DNA): TGTGCCAGCTCACGGGTGGGACAGGCTCCTTACAATGAGCAGTTCTTC.

The chain combines TRBV5-1 with TRBJ2-1; unclear D gene. The germline V gene encodes CDR1 SGHRS and CDR2 YFSETQ. CDR3 size: 15 residues. The V gene lost 4 bases and the J gene lost 0 bases, with 11 bases spanning the gap. CDR3 residues: CASSPSGGSYNEQFF. In DNA, the CDR3 is TGCGCCAGCAGCCCCTCCGGCGGCTCCTACAATGAGCAGTTCTTC. The variable domain in full, completed from reference TRBV5-1 and TRBJ2-1, reads KAGVTQTPRYLIKTRGQQVTLSCSPISGHRSVSWYQQTPGQGLQFLFEYFSETQRNKGNFPGRFSGRQFSNSRSEMNVSTLELGDSALYLCASSPSGGSYNEQFFGPGTRLTVL.

The chain uses TRBV7-9 and TRBJ2-7; a possible D gene is TRBD1 (5 bases). CDR1 is SEHNR and CDR2 is FQNEAQ in the germline V gene (reference sequence). The CDR3 spans 12 residues. The CDR3 reads CSSSLVGVEQYV. CDR3 nucleotides: TGTTCCAGCAGCTTAGTAGGGGTCGAGCAGTACGTC.

The chain joins TRBV7-9 to TRBJ1-1, with D perhaps matching TRBD1 (5 bases). Trimming left V 5 bases short and J 1 base short, with 14 bases between. CDR3 length equals 15 residues. Germline V gives CDR1 SEHNR, CDR2 FQNEAQ (reference sequence). The CDR3 region is CASSPTGRGNTEAFF. In DNA, the CDR3 is TGTGCCAGCAGCCCCACGGGGCGGGGGAACACTGAAGCTTTCTTT.

In DNA form, the CDR3 reads TGTGCCAGCAGCTCCTACCCCGCGGACTATGGCTACACCTTC. Translation gives CASSSYPADYGYTF. This chain connects TRBV7-9 to TRBJ1-2; D call uncertain. The CDR3 contains 14 residues. From germline, CDR1 is SEHNR and CDR2 FQNEAQ (reference sequence). V was trimmed by 4 bases and J by 3 bases, leaving 12 bases between them. Using reference TRBV7-9 and TRBJ1-2 for the parts outside the CDR3, the full variable domain is DTGVSQNPRHKITKRGQNVTFRCDPISEHNRLYWYRQTLGQGPEFLTYFQNEAQLEKSRLLSDRFSAERPKGSFSTLEIQRTEQGDSAMYLCASSSYPADYGYTFGSGTRLTVV.